The clone carrying this T cell receptor (beta chain) was seen a few times. What it recognizes is unknown. The CDR3 has 16 amino acids. Deletions cut 5 bases from V and 2 bases from J, with 16 bases between. Germline V gene lookup returns CDR1 MGHRA and CDR2 YSYEKL. The data were taken from a study of T cell responses to AZD1222 COVID-19 vaccine. The study's findings and limits: Among spike-specific TCRs, nearly half reportedly target unmutated variant regions. Repertoire sampling occurred only after the peak T cell response.

TCRdb keeps only in-frame clones here, not all; method: immunoSEQ multiplex PCR. The sample has 90,000 to 110,000 clones, about 85% seen once. Sample: peripheral blood, taken on day 0 of AZD1222 vaccination. The chain combines TRBV4-1 with TRBJ2-1; D is perhaps TRBD2 (6 bases). The TCR comes from an adult in good health. CDR3 bases: TGCGCCAGCAGCGGGGTCGGGAGAGAGGCCTACAATGAGCAGTTCTTC. Translated, it gives CASSGVGREAYNEQFF.